These 22 T cell receptor beta chains came from one sample sequenced in a study of metastatic and nonmetastatic thyroid tumors. TCRdb re-called the PCR reads with MiXCR. The data contain about 24,000 clones, roughly 23% of them singletons. The entire patient cohort was treatment-naive prior to thyroid surgery. Sequencing input: blood. The receptors stem from a female donor with papillary thyroid cancer or a benign thyroid nodule (not recorded which). Some clones in this sample may be carry-over from other donors' samples.

This clone was detected ten times or more. This chain connects TRBV6-4 to TRBJ2-1; tentative D call: TRBD2 (5 bases). The germline V gene has CDR1 MRHNA and CDR2 SNTAGT. V lost 0 bases, J lost 16 bases, and 19 bases lay in between. There are 14 residues in the CDR3. In DNA, the CDR3 is TGTGCCAGCAGTGACTCGGAAGGGAGCGGCCCCAAATTCTTC. This gives the protein CASSDSEGSGPKFF.

With respect to this clone: Here the CDR3 omits its conserved ending phenylalanine or tryptophan, so a read error is the likely source. The limits of the CDR3 on the DNA are not certain, so only TCRdb's listed CDR3 is given. The V and J genes are TRBV12-5 and TRBJ1-1; TRBD1 is the table's D call and was not checked against the DNA. The CDR3 is 15 amino acids long, termini counted. From germline, CDR1 is LGHNT and CDR2 FRNRAP. CDR3 sequence: CASGLSRDMNTEAFC.

The sample holds many counts of this clone. A much larger clone is a single base away; this may be a read error. The J gene is TRBJ2-5, the V gene TRBV20-1; D is ambiguous. There are 10 residues in the CDR3. The germline gives CDR1 DFQATT, CDR2 SNEGSKA (reference sequence). The CDR3 DNA follows: TGCAATGCTACTCAAGAGACCCAGTACTTC. Protein sequence: CNATQETQYF.

By its share, this clone is medium-sized. The chain combines TRBV6-1 with TRBJ1-5; 11 nucleotides align to TRBD1. Trimming took 6 bases from V and 7 from J; bases not matched to a gene: 2. The CDR3 is made up of 13 amino acids. Per germline, CDR1 MNHNS and CDR2 SASEGT. The CDR3 loop reads CASRGQGGQPQHF. CDR3 DNA: TGTGCCAGCAGGGGACAGGGGGGACAGCCCCAGCATTTT.

This clone was detected many times. This chain links TRBV9 with TRBJ2-1, with D unresolved. V was shortened by 2 bases and J by 5 bases, with 8 bases between the two germline ends. The CDR3 has 13 residues. From germline, CDR1 is SGDLS and CDR2 YYNGEE. CDR3 nucleotides: TGTGCCAGCAGCGTTGGGGTGGACAATGAGCAGTTCTTC. Translation: CASSVGVDNEQFF.

This clone is labeled medium-sized. The chain uses TRBV6-1 and TRBJ1-2, with 8 bases fitting TRBD1. The length of the CDR3 is 14 residues. From germline, CDR1 is MNHNS and CDR2 SASEGT. V was clipped by 7 bases and J by 7 bases; unmatched bases: 11. The CDR3 DNA reads TGTGCCAGCACCCTGGACAGGGATTTTAGTGGCTACACCTTC. Translation gives CASTLDRDFSGYTF.

In this sample, this clone turned up many times. The J gene is TRBJ1-2, the V gene TRBV7-9; no reliable D call. The germline V gene encodes CDR1 SEHNR and CDR2 FQNEAQ (reference sequence). The V end lost 4 bases, the J end lost 8 bases, and 17 bases lay between the germline ends. The CDR3 extends over 14 amino acids. CDR3 amino acids: CASSSHLTRSGYTF. The CDR3 DNA sequence: TGTGCCAGCAGCTCGCACTTGACACGCTCGGGCTACACCTTC.

This clone came up many times. This chain uses TRBV18 with TRBJ1-4; no reliable D call. Germline loops: CDR1 KGHSH, CDR2 LQKENI. Trimming stripped 4 bases from V and 3 bases from J, with 6 bases between. This CDR3 region has 13 residues. CDR3 loop: CASSHQPNEKLFF. The CDR3, as DNA: TGTGCCAGCTCACATCAACCTAATGAAAAACTGTTTTTT.

This clone is termed medium-sized. The gene calls are TRBV20-1 and TRBJ2-1, with 8 nucleotides matching TRBD2. Per germline, CDR1 DFQATT and CDR2 SNEGSKA (reference sequence). CDR3 size: 16 residues. After removal of 0 bases from V and 2 bases from J, the junction contained 6 bases not matched to a gene. CDR3 nucleotide sequence: TGCAGTGCTAGAGATGGGAGCGGGAGACCCTACAATGAGCAGTTCTTC. Amino acid sequence: CSARDGSGRPYNEQFF.

This clone appeared many times. The chain recombines TRBV29-1 with TRBJ1-2; unclear D gene. V lost 4 bases, J lost 8 bases, and 14 bases lay in between. The V gene's germline CDR1 is SQVTM and CDR2 ANQGSEA. This CDR3 region has 12 residues. The CDR3 reads CSVALVIGGYTF. The DNA for the CDR3 is TGCAGCGTTGCCCTCGTCATTGGGGGCTACACCTTC. Full variable domain (outside the CDR3, taken from reference TRBV29-1 and TRBJ1-2): SAVISQKPSRDICQRGTSLTIQCQVDSQVTMMFWYRQQPGQSLTLIATANQGSEATYESGFVIDKFPISRPNLTFSTLTVSNMSPEDSSIYLCSVALVIGGYTFGSGTRLTVV.

There are many counts of this clone. The J gene is TRBJ2-5, the V gene TRBV5-1; no reliable D call. Germline CDR1 is SGHRS and CDR2 is YFSETQ. This CDR3 is 15 amino acids long. Trimming left V 1 base short and J 1 base short, with 11 bases between. Here the CDR3 reads CASSLQSRVQETQYF. CDR3 bases: TGCGCCAGCAGCTTGCAGTCAAGGGTCCAAGAGACCCAGTACTTC.

As regards this clone: A read error may produce the germline difference seen at one junction end. The chain recombines TRBV19 with TRBJ2-2; weak D call: TRBD2 (5 bases). The CDR3 loop spans 15 amino acids. Germline assignment: CDR1 LNHDA and CDR2 SQIVND (reference sequence). The CDR3 nucleotides read TGTGCCAGTAGTATCTCCAGGTGGAACACCGGGGAGCTGTATTTT. It is translated as CASSISRWNTGELYF.

This clone was detected ten times or more. The gene calls are TRBV20-1 and TRBJ1-5, with 10 bases identical to TRBD1. CDR1 DFQATT and CDR2 SNEGSKA come from the germline V gene (reference sequence). This CDR3 is 15 amino acids long. V was clipped by 5 bases and J by 0 bases; unmatched bases: 4. The CDR3 DNA reads as TGCAGTGCTCAGGACAGGGGGTATAGCAATCAGCCCCAGCATTTT. Translation: CSAQDRGYSNQPQHF.

Details on this clone: A read error is possible here, since a much larger clone lies one base away. The chain joins TRBV3-1 to TRBJ2-5; D possibly corresponds to TRBD2 (6 bases). Germline loops: CDR1 LGHDT, CDR2 YNNKEL (reference sequence). CDR3 length: 14 amino acids. For the CDR3, the DNA is TGTGCCAGCAGCCAAGGGCCCAGGGAGGAGACCCGGTACTTC. It encodes CASSQGPREETRYF.

This clone was counted at least ten times. The rearrangement joins TRBV11-2 to TRBJ2-5; 8 nucleotides match TRBD1. Germline V gene data show CDR1 as SGHAT and CDR2 as FQNNGV. The CDR3 totals 14 residues. V gave up 3 bases and J gave up 4 bases; unmatched junction bases: 4. In nucleotides, the CDR3 is TGTGCCAGCAGCTTCTTGACAGGGGTAGAGACCCAGTACTTC. This translates into CASSFLTGVETQYF.

This clone was seen repeatedly, ten times or more. Compared with germline, one end of the junction differs, possibly owing to a read error. The chain employs TRBV4-1 and TRBJ1-4; weak D call: TRBD1 (6 bases). Germline V gives CDR1 MGHRA, CDR2 YSYEKL. This CDR3 is 16 amino acids long. The CDR3 DNA follows: TGCGCCAGCAGCCAACCTCGGACAGCAACCAATGAAAAACTGTTTTTT. As protein: CASSQPRTATNEKLFF.

The chain combines TRBV7-8 with TRBJ2-7; D is possibly TRBD1 or TRBD2 (5 bases each). Trimming cost V 1 base and J 2 bases, with 12 bases left between them. This CDR3 has 15 amino acids. The germline V gene encodes CDR1 SGHVS and CDR2 FQNEAQ. CDR3 in amino acids: CASSLVRGGTYEQYF. Written as DNA, the CDR3 is TGTGCCAGCAGCTTAGTTCGGGGCGGAACCTACGAGCAGTACTTC. The full variable domain, with the rest looked up from reference TRBV7-8 and TRBJ2-7, is GAGVSQSPRYKVAKRGQDVALRCDPISGHVSLFWYQQALGQGPEFLTYFQNEAQLDKSGLPSDRFFAERPEGSVSTLKIQRTQQEDSAVYLCASSLVRGGTYEQYFGPGTRLTVT.

This clone was seen ten or more times. This chain links TRBV19 with TRBJ1-5; the match to TRBD1 covers 8 bases. The CDR3 loop spans 13 amino acids. Germline assignment: CDR1 LNHDA and CDR2 SQIVND (reference sequence). With V trimmed by 8 bases and J by 5 bases, 5 bases remained unmatched. The CDR3 DNA sequence: TGTGCCAGTGCCGGGACAGGAGATCAGCCCCAGCATTTT. It encodes CASAGTGDQPQHF.

The table lists this clone with a few counts. The junction does not match germline at one end; this may be a read error. The chain employs TRBV6-1 and TRBJ2-7, with no clear D. The CDR3 contains 15 residues. Germline V CDR1 and CDR2: MNHNS, SASEGT. The CDR3 spells CASSVKDDGPCEQYF. The CDR3 region has the DNA TGTGCCAGCAGCGTGAAAGATGACGGACCCTGCGAGCAATACTTC.

This chain joins TRBV9 and TRBJ2-1; TRBD2 matches at 7 bases. J gave up 3 bases and V 3 bases, and 6 bases lay outside the gene matches. Germline V gene data show CDR1 as SGDLS and CDR2 as YYNGEE. The CDR3 length is 15 residues. The CDR3 sequence: CASSGLRGNYNEQFF. The CDR3 nucleotides are TGTGCCAGCAGCGGGCTGCGGGGGAACTACAATGAGCAGTTCTTC. The variable domain in full, completed from reference TRBV9 and TRBJ2-1, reads DSGVTQTPKHLITATGQRVTLRCSPRSGDLSVYWYQQSLDQGLQFLIQYYNGEERAKGNILERFSAQQFPDLHSELNLSSLELGDSALYFCASSGLRGNYNEQFFGPGTRLTVL.

The chain employs TRBV20-1 and TRBJ2-1, with TRBD2 matching over 7 bases. V trimming: 7 bases; J trimming: 7 bases; junction bases outside the gene matches: 10. The germline CDR1 and CDR2 sequences are DFQATT and SNEGSKA (reference sequence). This CDR3 has 13 amino acids. In DNA, the CDR3 is TGCAGTGGCCCTCGGGGGGTAAAAAATGAGCAGTTCTTC. Protein sequence: CSGPRGVKNEQFF.

This clone was found many times. The CDR3 DNA reads as TGTGCCAGCTCACCCCCGGACGGGAATGAAAAACTGTTTTTT. This gives the protein CASSPPDGNEKLFF. The chain joins TRBV18 to TRBJ1-4; no reliable D call. The CDR3 is 14 residues long. Germline CDR1 reads KGHSH; CDR2 reads LQKENI. V shed 3 bases and J shed 5 bases, with 10 bases lying between them.